A single sample is the source of the 24 T cell receptor beta chains below, sequenced in a study of blood T cell repertoires in COVID-19. The method was immunoSEQ multiplex PCR; TCRdb's version includes in-frame clones alone and lacks a portion of them. There are 200,000 to 250,000 clones in the sample; about 86% occur only once, and approximately 2.8% lies in the top ten. Sequenced sample: PBMCs or T cells enriched from blood (not recorded which). Source of these receptors: a woman aged 50 to 65 in a cohort exposed to, infected with or recovered from COVID-19 (not recorded which).

V gene TRBV6-5 combines with J gene TRBJ1-2; 10 positions agree with TRBD1. J lost 3 bases, V lost 4 bases, and 5 bases had no gene match. The CDR3 is made up of 15 amino acids. The germline V gene encodes CDR1 MNHEY and CDR2 SVGAGI. The CDR3 DNA reads TGTGCCAGCAGTTCCCCGGGACAGGGGTACTATGGCTACACCTTC. Protein product: CASSSPGQGYYGYTF.

V usage is TRBV4-1 and J usage is TRBJ2-6; D possibly corresponds to TRBD2 (6 bases). This CDR3 region has 18 residues. Trimming took off 5 bases at V and 0 bases at J, with 17 bases between the two ends. CDR1 MGHRA and CDR2 YSYEKL come from the germline V gene. CDR3 bases: TGCGCCAGCAGCGCGGGACCCACCCAATTCTCTGGGGCCAACGTCCTGACTTTC. Its translation: CASSAGPTQFSGANVLTF.

The chain joins TRBV6-2 or TRBV6-3 to TRBJ2-2; the match to TRBD2 covers 16 bases. V was clipped by 6 bases and J by 4 bases; unmatched bases: 5. CDR3 length: 17 residues. CDR1 and CDR2 from the germline V gene are MNHEY and SVGEGT. CDR3 residues: CASSQGLAGGLTGELFF. The CDR3 nucleotides are TGTGCCAGCAGCCAGGGACTAGCGGGGGGGCTCACCGGGGAGCTGTTTTTT.

In this sample, this clone turned up once. The rearrangement joins TRBV19 to TRBJ2-7; TRBD1 aligns across 8 bases. This CDR3 comprises 12 residues. V was pared by 8 bases and J by 3 bases, with 3 bases of the junction left unmatched. CDR1 LNHDA and CDR2 SQIVND come from the germline V gene (reference sequence). The CDR3 is CASGTGYYEQYF. The CDR3 DNA sequence: TGTGCCAGTGGGACAGGTTACTACGAGCAGTACTTC.

The chain is built from TRBV29-1 and TRBJ2-7; 9 positions match TRBD1. Trimming removed 6 bases from V and 2 bases from J; junction bases left unmatched: 2. This CDR3 comprises 12 residues. Germline CDR1 reads SQVTM; CDR2 reads ANQGSEA. The CDR3 spells CSVGDRAYEQYF. CDR3 bases: TGCAGCGTAGGGGACAGGGCCTACGAGCAGTACTTC.

The CDR3 nucleotides are TGTGCCAGCAGCGAAGGGGTTATAGCCAAAAACATTCAGTACTTC. Protein sequence: CASSEGVIAKNIQYF. The V and J genes are TRBV9 and TRBJ2-4; the D gene is possibly TRBD1 (5 bases). The CDR3 runs 15 residues. Germline V lookup: CDR1 SGDLS, CDR2 YYNGEE. V was shortened by 3 bases and J by 0 bases, with 10 bases between the two germline ends.

The chain has TRBV12-5 and TRBJ1-5, with unresolved D. Germline lookup yields CDR1 LGHNT and CDR2 FRNRAP. V lost 4 bases and J 7 bases, leaving 5 bases between the germline ends. The CDR3 length is 11 residues. CDR3 nucleotides: TGTGCTAGTGGTTCACAGCAGCCCCAGCATTTT. It codes for CASGSQQPQHF.

The chain joins TRBV18 to TRBJ1-1, with D maybe TRBD1 (6 bases). The CDR3 is made up of 14 amino acids. CDR1 is KGHSH, CDR2 LQKENI, per germline. V was pared by 1 base and J by 4 bases, with 10 bases between. The CDR3 is CASSPRRGFTEAFF. The CDR3 DNA follows: TGTGCCAGCTCACCACGCAGGGGCTTCACTGAAGCTTTCTTT. Full variable domain (missing parts from reference TRBV18 and TRBJ1-1): NAGVMQNPRHLVRRRGQEARLRCSPMKGHSHVYWYRQLPEEGLKFMVYLQKENIIDESGMPKERFSAEFPKEGPSILRIQQVVRGDSAAYFCASSPRRGFTEAFFGQGTRLTVV.

This chain links TRBV5-6 with TRBJ2-7, with a tentative D call TRBD2 (5 bases). The V gene lost 7 bases and the J gene lost 3 bases, with 11 bases spanning the gap. The CDR3 extends over 12 amino acids. Germline CDR1 reads SGHDT; CDR2 reads YYEEEE. The DNA of the CDR3 is TGTGCCAGCCGCGGGCCCAACTACGAGCAGTACTTC. Encoded protein: CASRGPNYEQYF.

This chain connects TRBV4-3 to TRBJ2-2; TRBD2 matches at 7 bases. Germline CDR1 reads LGHNA; CDR2 reads YSLEER. Losses at the gene ends were 0 bases for V and 7 bases for J; bases not matched to a gene: 11. The CDR3 extends over 17 amino acids. The CDR3 DNA sequence: TGCGCCAGCAGCCAAGATCTACACGGGGGGTTTGGCGGGGAGCTGTTTTTT. This codes for CASSQDLHGGFGGELFF.

The V gene is TRBV11-3, the J gene TRBJ2-2; unclear D gene. Looked up from germline, CDR1 is SGHNT and CDR2 is YENEEA. The CDR3 is 13 residues long. Trimming stripped 8 bases from V and 0 bases from J, with 7 bases between. CDR3 loop: CASGPPNTGELFF. Here the CDR3 DNA reads TGTGCCAGCGGGCCACCGAACACCGGGGAGCTGTTTTTT.

This sequence joins TRBV4-2 and TRBJ1-2, with D maybe TRBD1 (6 bases). V shed 0 bases and J shed 8 bases, with 13 bases lying between them. CDR3 length: 14 residues. In germline, CDR1 is LGHNA, CDR2 YNFKEQ. The CDR3 spells CASSQEARGGGYTF. The DNA for the CDR3 is TGTGCCAGCAGCCAAGAGGCCAGGGGCGGGGGCTACACCTTC.

The rearrangement joins TRBV28 to TRBJ1-1; tentatively, D is TRBD1 (5 bases). The CDR3 is made up of 13 amino acids. V was pared by 7 bases and J by 3 bases, with 12 bases between. The V gene's germline CDR1 is MDHEN and CDR2 SYDVKM. The DNA for the CDR3 is TGTGCCAGCATAAAGGACACAGACACTGAAGCTTTCTTT. It encodes CASIKDTDTEAFF.

V usage is TRBV7-9 and J usage is TRBJ1-2, with TRBD1 identical over 10 bases. The junction had 17 bases not matched to a gene; V was cut back by 2 bases and J by 8 bases. This CDR3 region has 18 residues. CDR1 and CDR2 from the germline V gene are SEHNR and FQNEAQ (reference sequence). The CDR3 protein is CASSLHLTGGGWVEGYTF. CDR3 bases: TGTGCCAGCAGCTTACATCTGACAGGGGGCGGTTGGGTTGAAGGCTACACCTTC.

V usage is TRBV7-9 and J usage is TRBJ2-3; possible D gene TRBD2, 5 bases. Germline V gives CDR1 SEHNR, CDR2 FQNEAQ (reference sequence). Trimming removed 2 bases at V and 2 bases at J, with 11 bases between. The CDR3 runs 15 residues. CDR3 sequence (DNA): TGTGCCAGCAGCTTAATGGCGGAGGACACAGATACGCAGTATTTT. Its translation is CASSLMAEDTDTQYF.

The gene calls are TRBV4-1 and TRBJ1-4; TRBD1 matches at 11 bases. CDR3 length: 16 amino acids. V gave up 4 bases and J gave up 11 bases; unmatched junction bases: 12. The V gene's germline CDR1 is MGHRA and CDR2 YSYEKL. CDR3 sequence reads: CASSPGQGAGRGKLFF. CDR3 sequence (DNA): TGCGCCAGCAGCCCAGGACAGGGGGCGGGTAGGGGGAAACTGTTTTTT.

The rearrangement joins TRBV7-9 to TRBJ1-3; no definite D call. Per the germline V gene, CDR1 is SEHNR and CDR2 is FQNEAQ (reference sequence). Trimming stripped 5 bases from V and 0 bases from J, with 17 bases between. The CDR3 extends over 17 amino acids. CDR3 sequence: CASSRLPAGSSGNTIYF. CDR3 coding DNA: TGTGCCAGCAGCCGACTTCCCGCGGGGAGCTCTGGAAACACCATATATTTT.

The rearrangement uses TRBV10-3 and TRBJ2-5; D is possibly TRBD2 (5 bases). The CDR3 spans 15 residues. Deletions cut 3 bases from V and 5 bases from J, with 16 bases between. The germline V gene encodes CDR1 ENHRY and CDR2 SYGVKD. CDR3 region: CAISEMRTVLETQYF. CDR3 sequence (DNA): TGTGCCATCAGTGAAATGCGGACTGTCCTCGAGACCCAGTACTTC.

This clone was seen just once. The chain couples TRBV5-5 to TRBJ2-1; 7 bases are a match to TRBD2. This CDR3 spans 19 amino acids. Trimming removed 4 bases from V and 0 bases from J; junction bases left unmatched: 16. Per germline, CDR1 SGHKS and CDR2 YYEKEE (reference sequence). The CDR3 nucleotides are TGTGCCAGCAGCGGGGGACTAAGCGGGCGCTCCGGCTCCTACAATGAGCAGTTCTTC. Protein product: CASSGGLSGRSGSYNEQFF.

This clone was detected only once. This chain uses TRBV24-1 with TRBJ2-1; 8 bases are shared with TRBD2. Germline CDR1 and CDR2: KGHDR and SFDVKD. The CDR3 is made up of 17 amino acids. V was pared by 3 bases and J by 2 bases, with 8 bases of the junction left unmatched. The CDR3 DNA is TGTGCCACCAGTGATACCATACGGGGGGGGACCTACAATGAGCAGTTCTTC. Protein sequence: CATSDTIRGGTYNEQFF.

The rearrangement uses TRBV10-3 and TRBJ1-1; 9 bases agree with TRBD1. Germline V lookup: CDR1 ENHRY, CDR2 SYGVKD. Trimming removed 8 bases from V and 1 base from J; junction bases left unmatched: 2. This CDR3 is built from 13 residues. The CDR3 region has the DNA TGTGCCATCGCGGGACAGGGGAACACTGAAGCTTTCTTT. Its protein product is CAIAGQGNTEAFF.

The chain carries TRBV30 and TRBJ2-3, with 9 bases identical to TRBD2. The CDR3 extends over 13 amino acids. The germline V gene encodes CDR1 GTSNPN and CDR2 SVGIG (reference sequence). With 4 bases clipped from V and 6 bases from J, the junction kept 5 bases outside the gene matches. CDR3 sequence (DNA): TGTGCCTGGACGCGGGGGGGGCCCGATACGCAGTATTTT. Its protein is CAWTRGGPDTQYF. Variable domain in full (rest from reference TRBV30 and TRBJ2-3): SQTIHQWPATLVQPVGSPLSLECTVEGTSNPNLYWYRQAAGRGLQLLFYSVGIGQISSEVPQNLSASRPQDRQFILSSKKLLLSDSGFYLCAWTRGGPDTQYFGPGTRLTVL.

V usage is TRBV19 and J usage is TRBJ1-3; D is unclear. The CDR3 contains 15 residues. The germline V and J ends were trimmed by 4 bases and 0 bases, with 10 bases remaining between them. Per germline, CDR1 LNHDA and CDR2 SQIVND (reference sequence). The CDR3 DNA sequence: TGTGCCAGTAGTAATGCGGTCACCTCTGGAAACACCATATATTTT. Its protein product is CASSNAVTSGNTIYF. Together with reference TRBV19 and TRBJ1-3, the CDR3 gives the full variable domain: DGGITQSPKYLFRKEGQNVTLSCEQNLNHDAMYWYRQDPGQGLRLIYYSQIVNDFQKGDIAEGYSVSREKKESFPLTVTSAQKNPTAFYLCASSNAVTSGNTIYFGEGSWLTVV.

Points on this clone: The DNA is left out, because the CDR3 cannot be placed on it with certainty; the CDR3 is given as TCRdb lists it. The chain has TRBV7-9 and TRBJ2-1; the D call in the table, TRBD2, was not verified against the DNA. Germline V gene sequence: CDR1 SEHNR, CDR2 FQNEAQ (reference sequence). Inclusive of both ends, the CDR3 amounts to 14 amino acids. The CDR3 region is CASSLDYTFGEQFF.